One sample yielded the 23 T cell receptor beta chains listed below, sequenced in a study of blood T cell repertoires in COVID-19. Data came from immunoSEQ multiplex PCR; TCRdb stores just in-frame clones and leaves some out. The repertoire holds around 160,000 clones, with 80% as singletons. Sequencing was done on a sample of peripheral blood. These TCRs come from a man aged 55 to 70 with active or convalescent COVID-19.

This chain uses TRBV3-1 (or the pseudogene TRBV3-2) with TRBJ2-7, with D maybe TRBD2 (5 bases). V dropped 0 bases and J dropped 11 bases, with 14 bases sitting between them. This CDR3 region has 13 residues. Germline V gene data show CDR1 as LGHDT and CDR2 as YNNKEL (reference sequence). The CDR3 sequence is CASSQDERAMKYF. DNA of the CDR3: TGTGCCAGCAGCCAAGATGAGAGGGCCATGAAGTACTTC.

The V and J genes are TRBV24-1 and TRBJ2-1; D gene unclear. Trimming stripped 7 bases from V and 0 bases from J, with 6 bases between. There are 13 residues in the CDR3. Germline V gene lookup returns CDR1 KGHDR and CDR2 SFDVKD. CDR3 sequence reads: CATRKSSYNEQFF. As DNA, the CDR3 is TGTGCCACCAGGAAGAGCTCCTACAATGAGCAGTTCTTC.

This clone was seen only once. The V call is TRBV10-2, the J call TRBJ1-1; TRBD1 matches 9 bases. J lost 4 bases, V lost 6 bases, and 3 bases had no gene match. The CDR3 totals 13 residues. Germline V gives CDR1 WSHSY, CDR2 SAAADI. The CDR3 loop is CASSVTGGTEAFF. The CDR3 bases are TGCGCCAGCAGCGTGACAGGGGGCACTGAAGCTTTCTTT.

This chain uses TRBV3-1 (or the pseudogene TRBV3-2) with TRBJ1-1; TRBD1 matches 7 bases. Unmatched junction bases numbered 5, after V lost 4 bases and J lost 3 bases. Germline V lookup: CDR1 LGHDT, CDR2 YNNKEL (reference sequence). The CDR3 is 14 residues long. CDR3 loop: CASSLAGGHTEAFF. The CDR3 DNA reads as TGTGCCAGCAGCCTAGCAGGGGGTCACACTGAAGCTTTCTTT.

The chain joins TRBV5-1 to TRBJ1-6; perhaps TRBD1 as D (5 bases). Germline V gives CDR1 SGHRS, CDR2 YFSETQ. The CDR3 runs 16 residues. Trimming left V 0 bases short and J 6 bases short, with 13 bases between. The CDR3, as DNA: TGCGCCAGCAGCTTGGGCCTCAGGGTGGGTAATTCACCCCTCCACTTT. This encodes CASSLGLRVGNSPLHF.

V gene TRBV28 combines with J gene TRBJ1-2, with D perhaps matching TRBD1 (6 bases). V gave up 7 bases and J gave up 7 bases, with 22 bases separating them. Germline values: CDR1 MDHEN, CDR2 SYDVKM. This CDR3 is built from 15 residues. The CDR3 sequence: CASNRLGATWGGYTF. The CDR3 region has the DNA TGTGCCAGCAACCGGTTGGGGGCAACCTGGGGTGGCTACACCTTC.

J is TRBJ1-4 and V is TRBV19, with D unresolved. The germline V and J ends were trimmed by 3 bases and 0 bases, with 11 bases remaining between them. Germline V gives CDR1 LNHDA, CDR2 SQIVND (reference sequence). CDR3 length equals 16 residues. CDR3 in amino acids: CASSMPRQATNEKLFF. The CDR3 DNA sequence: TGTGCCAGTAGTATGCCCAGGCAGGCAACTAATGAAAAACTGTTTTTT.

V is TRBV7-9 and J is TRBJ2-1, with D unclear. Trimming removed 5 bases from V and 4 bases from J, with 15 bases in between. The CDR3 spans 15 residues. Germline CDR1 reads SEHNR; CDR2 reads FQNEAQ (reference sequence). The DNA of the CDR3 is TGTGCCAGCAGCGCGGTGGGTGAGTCGTACAATGAGCAGTTCTTC. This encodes CASSAVGESYNEQFF.

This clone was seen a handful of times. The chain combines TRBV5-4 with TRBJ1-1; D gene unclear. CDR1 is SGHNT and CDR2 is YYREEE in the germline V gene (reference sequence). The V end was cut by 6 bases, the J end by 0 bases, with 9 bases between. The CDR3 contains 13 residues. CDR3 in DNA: TGTGCCAGCACACTGGAGATGAACACTGAAGCTTTCTTT. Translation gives CASTLEMNTEAFF.

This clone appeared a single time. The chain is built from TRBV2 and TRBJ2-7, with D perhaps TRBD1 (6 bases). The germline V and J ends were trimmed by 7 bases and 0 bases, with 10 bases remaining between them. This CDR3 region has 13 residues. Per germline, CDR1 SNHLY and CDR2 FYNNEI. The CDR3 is CASKTGSSYEQYF. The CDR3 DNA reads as TGTGCCAGCAAGACAGGAAGCTCCTACGAGCAGTACTTC. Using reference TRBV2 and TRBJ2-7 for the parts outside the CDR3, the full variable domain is EPEVTQTPSHQVTQMGQEVILRCVPISNHLYFYWYRQILGQKVEFLVSFYNNEISEKSEIFDDQFSVERPDGSNFTLKIRSTKLEDSAMYFCASKTGSSYEQYFGPGTRLTVT.

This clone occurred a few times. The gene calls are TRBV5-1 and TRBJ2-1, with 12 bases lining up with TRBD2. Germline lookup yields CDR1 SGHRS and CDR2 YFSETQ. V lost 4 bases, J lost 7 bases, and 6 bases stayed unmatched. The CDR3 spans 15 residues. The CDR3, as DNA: TGCGCCAGCAGCCAGACTAGCGGGAGTCTAAATGAGCAGTTCTTC. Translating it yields CASSQTSGSLNEQFF.

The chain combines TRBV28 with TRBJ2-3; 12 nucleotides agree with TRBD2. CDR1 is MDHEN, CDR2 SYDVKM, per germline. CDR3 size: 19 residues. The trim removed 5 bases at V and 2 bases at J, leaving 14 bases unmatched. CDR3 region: CASSPLGLAGGRNTDTQYF. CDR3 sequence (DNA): TGTGCCAGCAGTCCCCTAGGTCTAGCGGGAGGGCGGAACACAGATACGCAGTATTTT. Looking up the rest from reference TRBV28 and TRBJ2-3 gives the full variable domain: DVKVTQSSRYLVKRTGEKVFLECVQDMDHENMFWYRQDPGLGLRLIYFSYDVKMKEKGDIPEGYSVSREKKERFSLILESASTNQTSMYLCASSPLGLAGGRNTDTQYFGPGTRLTVL.

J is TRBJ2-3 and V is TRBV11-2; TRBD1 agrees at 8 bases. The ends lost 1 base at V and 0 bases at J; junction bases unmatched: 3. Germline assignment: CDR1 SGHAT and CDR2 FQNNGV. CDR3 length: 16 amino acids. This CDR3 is CASSLAGTGSTDTQYF. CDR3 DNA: TGTGCCAGCAGCTTAGCGGGGACAGGAAGCACAGATACGCAGTATTTT.

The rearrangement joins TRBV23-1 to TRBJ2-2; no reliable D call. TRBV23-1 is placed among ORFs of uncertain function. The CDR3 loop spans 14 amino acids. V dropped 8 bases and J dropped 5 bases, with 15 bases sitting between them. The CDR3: CASRRRRRTGELFF. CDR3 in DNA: TGCGCCAGCCGACGAAGACGGAGAACCGGGGAGCTGTTTTTT.

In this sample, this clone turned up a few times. CDR3 in amino acids: CATSWADETQYF. The CDR3 coding sequence is TGTGCCACCAGCTGGGCAGATGAGACCCAGTACTTC. The chain carries TRBV6-2 or TRBV6-3 and TRBJ2-5; D remains ambiguous. From germline, CDR1 is MNHEY and CDR2 SVGEGT. Trimming removed 10 bases at V and 5 bases at J, with 14 bases between. This CDR3 comprises 12 residues.

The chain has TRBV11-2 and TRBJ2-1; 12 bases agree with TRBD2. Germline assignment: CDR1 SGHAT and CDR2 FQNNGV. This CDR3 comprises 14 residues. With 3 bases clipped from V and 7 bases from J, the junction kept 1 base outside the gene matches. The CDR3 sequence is CASSFGLAGNEQFF. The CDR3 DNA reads TGTGCCAGCAGCTTCGGACTAGCGGGGAATGAGCAGTTCTTC.

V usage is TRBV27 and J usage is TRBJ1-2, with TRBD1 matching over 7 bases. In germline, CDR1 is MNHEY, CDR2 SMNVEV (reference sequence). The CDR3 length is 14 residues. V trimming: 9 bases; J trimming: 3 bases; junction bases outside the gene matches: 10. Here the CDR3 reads CASGAGQQYYGYTF. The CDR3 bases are TGTGCCAGTGGGGCGGGACAGCAATACTATGGCTACACCTTC.

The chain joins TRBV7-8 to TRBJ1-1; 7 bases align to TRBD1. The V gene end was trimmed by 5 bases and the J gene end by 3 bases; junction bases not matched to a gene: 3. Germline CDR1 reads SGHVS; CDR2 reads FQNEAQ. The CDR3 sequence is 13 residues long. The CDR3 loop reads CASSQGGDTEAFF. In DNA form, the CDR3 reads TGTGCCAGCAGCCAGGGGGGGGACACTGAAGCTTTCTTT.

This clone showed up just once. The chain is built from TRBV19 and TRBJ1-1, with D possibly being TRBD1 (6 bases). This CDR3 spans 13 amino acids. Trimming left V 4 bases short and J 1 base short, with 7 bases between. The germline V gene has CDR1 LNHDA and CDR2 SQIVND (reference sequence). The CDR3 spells CASSKQGNTEAFF. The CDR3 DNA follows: TGTGCCAGTAGTAAACAGGGGAACACTGAAGCTTTCTTT.

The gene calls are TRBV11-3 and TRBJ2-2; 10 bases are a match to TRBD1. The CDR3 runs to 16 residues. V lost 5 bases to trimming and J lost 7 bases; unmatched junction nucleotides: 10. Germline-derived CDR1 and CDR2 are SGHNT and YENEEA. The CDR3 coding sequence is TGTGCCAGCAGCCGTTACGGACAGGGGGTCGGCGGGGAGCTGTTTTTT. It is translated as CASSRYGQGVGGELFF.

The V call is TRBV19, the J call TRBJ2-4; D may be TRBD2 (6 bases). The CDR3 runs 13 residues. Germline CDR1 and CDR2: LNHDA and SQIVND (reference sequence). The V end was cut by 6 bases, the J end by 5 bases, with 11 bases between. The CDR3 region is CASSPRRENIQYF. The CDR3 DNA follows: TGTGCCAGTAGCCCCCGGAGGGAAAACATTCAGTACTTC. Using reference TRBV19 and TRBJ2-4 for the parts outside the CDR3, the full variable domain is DGGITQSPKYLFRKEGQNVTLSCEQNLNHDAMYWYRQDPGQGLRLIYYSQIVNDFQKGDIAEGYSVSREKKESFPLTVTSAQKNPTAFYLCASSPRRENIQYFGAGTRLSVL.

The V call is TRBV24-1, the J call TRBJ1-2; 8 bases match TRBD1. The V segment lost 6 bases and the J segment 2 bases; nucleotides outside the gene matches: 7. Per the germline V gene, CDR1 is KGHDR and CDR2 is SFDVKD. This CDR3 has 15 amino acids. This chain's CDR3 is CATSMSGGLNYGYTF. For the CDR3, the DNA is TGTGCCACCAGTATGTCAGGGGGCTTAAACTATGGCTACACCTTC.

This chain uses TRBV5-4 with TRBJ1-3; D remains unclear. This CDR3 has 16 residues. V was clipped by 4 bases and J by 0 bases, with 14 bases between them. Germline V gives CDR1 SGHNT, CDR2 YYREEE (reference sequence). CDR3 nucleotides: TGTGCCAGCAGCCCACGGACCGGACTCTCTGGAAACACCATATATTTT. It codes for CASSPRTGLSGNTIYF.